One sample yielded the 3 T cell receptor beta chains listed below, sequenced in a study of cytomegalovirus exposure and HLA in healthy donors. Data came from immunoSEQ multiplex PCR; TCRdb stores just in-frame clones and leaves some out. The sample holds about 130,000 clones, 80% to 90% seen once. The specimen sequenced was PBMCs. All receptors come from a woman between 18 and 30 years old in good health and CMV-seropositive.

This clone was detected only once. The chain employs TRBV7-8 and TRBJ2-6, with a tentative D call TRBD2 (6 bases). With 1 base removed from V and 3 bases from J, the gap between germline ends came to 13 bases. Germline CDR1 SGHVS, CDR2 FQNEAQ. The CDR3 loop spans 17 amino acids. The CDR3, as DNA: TGTGCCAGCAGCTTAGGGGGGGTCGTTGTTGGGGCCAACGTCCTGACTTTC. Its translation is CASSLGGVVVGANVLTF.

V usage is TRBV28 and J usage is TRBJ1-5; 8 positions match TRBD1. This CDR3 comprises 18 residues. The trim removed 6 bases at V and 0 bases at J, leaving 13 bases unmatched. Germline CDR1 and CDR2: MDHEN and SYDVKM. The CDR3 nucleotides are TGTGCCAGCAGACCAGGGCGGACAGGGTATTATAGCAATCAGCCCCAGCATTTT. Translated, it gives CASRPGRTGYYSNQPQHF.

The chain recombines TRBV30 with TRBJ1-1; D unclear. The CDR3 length is 13 residues. V dropped 3 bases and J dropped 0 bases, with 8 bases sitting between them. Germline-derived CDR1 and CDR2 are GTSNPN and SVGIG (reference sequence). The CDR3 loop is CAWRNTLNTEAFF. DNA of the CDR3: TGTGCCTGGAGAAACACATTGAACACTGAAGCTTTCTTT.